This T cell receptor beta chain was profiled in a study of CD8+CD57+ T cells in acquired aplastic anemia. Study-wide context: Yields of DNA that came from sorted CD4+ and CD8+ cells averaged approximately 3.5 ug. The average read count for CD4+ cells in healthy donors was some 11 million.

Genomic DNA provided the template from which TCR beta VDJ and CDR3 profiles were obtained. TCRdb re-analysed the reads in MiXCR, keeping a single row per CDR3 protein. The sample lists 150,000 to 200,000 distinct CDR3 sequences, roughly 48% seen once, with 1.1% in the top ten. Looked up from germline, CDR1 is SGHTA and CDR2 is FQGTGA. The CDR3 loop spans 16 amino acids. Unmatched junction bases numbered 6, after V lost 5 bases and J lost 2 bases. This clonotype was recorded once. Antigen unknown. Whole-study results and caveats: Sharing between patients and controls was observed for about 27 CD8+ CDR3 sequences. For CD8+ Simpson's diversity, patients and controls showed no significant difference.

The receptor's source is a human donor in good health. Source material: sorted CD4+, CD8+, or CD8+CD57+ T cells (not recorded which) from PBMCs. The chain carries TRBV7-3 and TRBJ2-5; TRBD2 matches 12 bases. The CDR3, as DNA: TGTGCCAGCAGCGCACTAGCGGGGGGAGGTCAAGAGACCCAGTACTTC. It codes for CASSALAGGGQETQYF.